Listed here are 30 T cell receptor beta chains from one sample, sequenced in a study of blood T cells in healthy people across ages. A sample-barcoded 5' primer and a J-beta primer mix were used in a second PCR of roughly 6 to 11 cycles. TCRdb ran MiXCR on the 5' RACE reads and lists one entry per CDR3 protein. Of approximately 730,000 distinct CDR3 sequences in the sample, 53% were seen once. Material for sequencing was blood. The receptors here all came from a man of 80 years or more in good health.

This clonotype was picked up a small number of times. CDR3 sequence (DNA): TGCAGCGCCAGAATCTACCGGGACAGGGCCTACGAGCAGTACTTC. It encodes CSARIYRDRAYEQYF. The chain joins TRBV29-1 to TRBJ2-7; 9 bases fit TRBD1. Per germline, CDR1 SQVTM and CDR2 ANQGSEA. The CDR3 extends over 15 amino acids. Germline trimming cut 7 bases from V and 2 bases from J; bases unmatched to any gene: 12.

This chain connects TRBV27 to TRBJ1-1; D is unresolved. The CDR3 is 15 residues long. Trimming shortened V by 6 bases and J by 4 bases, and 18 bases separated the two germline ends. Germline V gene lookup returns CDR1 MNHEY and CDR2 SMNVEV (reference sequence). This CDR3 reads CASRGIPPGATEAFF. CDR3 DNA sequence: TGTGCCAGCAGGGGGATTCCCCCGGGAGCCACTGAAGCTTTCTTT.

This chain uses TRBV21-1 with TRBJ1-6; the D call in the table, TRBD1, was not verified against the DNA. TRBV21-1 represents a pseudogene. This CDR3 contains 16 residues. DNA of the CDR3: TGTGCCAGCAGCAAACCCTCCGGACAGGGAGGTTCACCCCTCCACTTT. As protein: CASSKPSGQGGSPLHF.

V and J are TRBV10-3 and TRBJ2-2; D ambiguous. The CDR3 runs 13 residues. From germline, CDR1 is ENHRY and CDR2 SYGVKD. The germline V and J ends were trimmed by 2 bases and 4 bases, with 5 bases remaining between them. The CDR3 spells CAISERATGELFF. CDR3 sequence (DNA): TGTGCCATCAGTGAGAGGGCCACCGGGGAGCTGTTTTTT.

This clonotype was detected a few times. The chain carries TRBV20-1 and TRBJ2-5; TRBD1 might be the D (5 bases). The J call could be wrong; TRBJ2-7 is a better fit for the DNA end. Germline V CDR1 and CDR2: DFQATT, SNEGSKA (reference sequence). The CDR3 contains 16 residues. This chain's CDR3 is CSARDFRAGKVDEQYF. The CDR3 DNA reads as TGCAGTGCTAGAGATTTTAGGGCAGGGAAGGTGGACGAGCAGTACTTC.

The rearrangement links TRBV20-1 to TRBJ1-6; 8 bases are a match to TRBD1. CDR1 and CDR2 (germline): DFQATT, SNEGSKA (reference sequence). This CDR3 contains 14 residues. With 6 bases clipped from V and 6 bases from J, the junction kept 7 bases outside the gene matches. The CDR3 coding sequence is TGCAGTGCCCCCAGGGACAGGTCTAATTCACCCCTCCACTTT. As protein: CSAPRDRSNSPLHF.

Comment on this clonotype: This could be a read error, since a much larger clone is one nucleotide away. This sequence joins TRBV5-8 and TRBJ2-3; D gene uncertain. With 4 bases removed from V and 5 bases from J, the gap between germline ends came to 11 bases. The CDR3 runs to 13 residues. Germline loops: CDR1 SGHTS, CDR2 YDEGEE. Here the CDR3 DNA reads TGTGCCAGCAGCGTGAGAGAGGAAGATACGCAGTATTTT. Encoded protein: CASSVREEDTQYF.

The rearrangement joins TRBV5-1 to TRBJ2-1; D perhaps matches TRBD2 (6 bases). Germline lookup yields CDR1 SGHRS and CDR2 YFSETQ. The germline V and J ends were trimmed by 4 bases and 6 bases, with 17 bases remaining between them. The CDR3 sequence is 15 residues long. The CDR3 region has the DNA TGCGCCAGCAGCGCCTCCGGCAGGGAGGTCAATGAGCAGTTCTTC. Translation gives CASSASGREVNEQFF.

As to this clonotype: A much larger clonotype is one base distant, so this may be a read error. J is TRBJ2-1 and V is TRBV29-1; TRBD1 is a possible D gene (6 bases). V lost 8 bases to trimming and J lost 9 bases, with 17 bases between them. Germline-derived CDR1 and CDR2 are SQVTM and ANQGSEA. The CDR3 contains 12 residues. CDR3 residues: CSTYAGASEQFF. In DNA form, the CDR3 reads TGCAGCACGTACGCAGGGGCGAGTGAGCAGTTCTTC.

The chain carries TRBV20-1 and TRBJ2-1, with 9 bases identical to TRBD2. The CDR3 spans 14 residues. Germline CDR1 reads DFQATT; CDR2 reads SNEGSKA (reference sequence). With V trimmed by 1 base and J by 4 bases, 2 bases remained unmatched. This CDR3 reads CSARGLADYNEQFF. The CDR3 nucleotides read TGCAGTGCTAGAGGACTAGCGGATTACAATGAGCAGTTCTTC.

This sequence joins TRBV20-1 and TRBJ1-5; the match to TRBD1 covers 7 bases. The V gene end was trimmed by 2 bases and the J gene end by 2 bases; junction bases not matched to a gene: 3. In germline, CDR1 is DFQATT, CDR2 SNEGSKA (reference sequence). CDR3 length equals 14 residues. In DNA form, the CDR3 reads TGCAGTGCTAGACAGGGGGAGGGCAATCAGCCCCAGCATTTT. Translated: CSARQGEGNQPQHF.

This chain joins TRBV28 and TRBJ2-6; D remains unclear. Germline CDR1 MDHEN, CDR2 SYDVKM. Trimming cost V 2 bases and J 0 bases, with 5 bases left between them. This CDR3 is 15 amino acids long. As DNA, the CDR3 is TGTGCCAGCAGTTTAAGGGCCTCTGGGGCCAACGTCCTGACTTTC. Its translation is CASSLRASGANVLTF.

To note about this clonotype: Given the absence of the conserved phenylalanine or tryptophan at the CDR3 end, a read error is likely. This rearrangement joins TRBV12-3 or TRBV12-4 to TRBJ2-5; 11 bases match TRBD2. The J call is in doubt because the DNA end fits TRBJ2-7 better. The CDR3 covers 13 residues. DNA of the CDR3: TGTGCCAGCAGCGGGACTAGCGGTCGCGAGCAGTACCTC. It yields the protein CASSGTSGREQYL.

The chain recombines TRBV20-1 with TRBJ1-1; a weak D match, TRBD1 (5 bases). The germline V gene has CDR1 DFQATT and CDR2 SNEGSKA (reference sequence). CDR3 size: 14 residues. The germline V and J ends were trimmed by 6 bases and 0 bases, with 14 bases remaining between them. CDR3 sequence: CSAARDAMNTEAFF. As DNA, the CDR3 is TGCAGTGCCGCCCGGGACGCTATGAACACTGAAGCTTTCTTT.

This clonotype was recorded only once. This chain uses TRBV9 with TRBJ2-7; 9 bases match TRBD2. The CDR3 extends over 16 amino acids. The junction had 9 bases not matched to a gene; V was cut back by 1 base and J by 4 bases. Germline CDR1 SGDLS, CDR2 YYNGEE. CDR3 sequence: CASSVRPGLALYEQYF. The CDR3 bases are TGTGCCAGCAGCGTACGTCCGGGACTAGCCTTATACGAGCAGTACTTC.

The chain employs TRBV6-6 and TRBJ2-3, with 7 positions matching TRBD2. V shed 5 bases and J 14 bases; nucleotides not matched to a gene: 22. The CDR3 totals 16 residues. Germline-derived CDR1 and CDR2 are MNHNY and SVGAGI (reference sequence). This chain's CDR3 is CASSPNPGTGGRYAYF. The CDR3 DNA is TGTGCCAGCAGTCCAAACCCCGGGACCGGGGGGAGATACGCGTATTTT.

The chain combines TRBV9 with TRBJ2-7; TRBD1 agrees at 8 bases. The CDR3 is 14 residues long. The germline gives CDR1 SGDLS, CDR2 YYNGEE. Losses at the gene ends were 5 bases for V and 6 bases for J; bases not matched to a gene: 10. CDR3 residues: CASSPLGQDSEQYF. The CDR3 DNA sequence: TGTGCCAGCAGTCCCTTGGGACAGGACTCCGAGCAGTACTTC.

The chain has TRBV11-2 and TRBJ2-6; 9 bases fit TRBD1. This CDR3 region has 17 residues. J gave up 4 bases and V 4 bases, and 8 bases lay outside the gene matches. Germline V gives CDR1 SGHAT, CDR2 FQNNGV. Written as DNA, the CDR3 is TGTGCCAGCAGCTCTACCGGGACAGGGATCGGGGCCAACGTCCTGACTTTC. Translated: CASSSTGTGIGANVLTF.

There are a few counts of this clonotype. CDR3 sequence reads: CASSLGPDRGANEQYF. CDR3 nucleotide sequence: TGCGCCAGCAGCTTGGGTCCGGACAGGGGTGCCAATGAGCAGTACTTC. The V gene is TRBV5-1, the J gene TRBJ2-5; TRBD1 matches at 9 bases. The CDR3 sequence is 16 residues long. The V and J ends lost 0 bases and 11 bases, in that order; junction bases with no gene match: 14. Per the germline V gene, CDR1 is SGHRS and CDR2 is YFSETQ.

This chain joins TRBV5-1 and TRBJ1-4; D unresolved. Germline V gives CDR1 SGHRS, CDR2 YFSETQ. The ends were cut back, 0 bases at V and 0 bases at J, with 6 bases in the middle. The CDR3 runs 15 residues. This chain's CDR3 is CASSLGSATNEKLFF. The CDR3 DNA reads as TGCGCCAGCAGCTTGGGGTCAGCAACTAATGAAAAACTGTTTTTT.

The CDR3 is CASSEGDRVADTQYF. The CDR3 DNA follows: TGTGCCAGCAGTGAAGGAGACAGGGTCGCAGATACGCAGTATTTT. The V call is TRBV25-1, the J call TRBJ2-3; TRBD1 aligns across 7 bases. V was pared by 2 bases and J by 4 bases, with 6 bases of the junction left unmatched. The germline CDR1 and CDR2 sequences are MGHDK and SYGVNS. This CDR3 is built from 15 residues.

CDR3 loop: CASTPGQGGSPLHF. CDR3 nucleotides: TGTGCCAGCACTCCGGGACAGGGAGGTTCACCCCTCCACTTT. The genes are TRBV25-1 and TRBJ1-6, with 9 bases matching TRBD1. Per germline, CDR1 MGHDK and CDR2 SYGVNS. Losses at the gene ends were 7 bases for V and 9 bases for J; bases not matched to a gene: 7. This CDR3 comprises 14 residues.

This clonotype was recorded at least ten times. CDR3 protein: CSVGPAGNEQFF. In DNA form, the CDR3 reads TGCAGCGTTGGCCCGGCGGGAAATGAGCAGTTCTTC. The rearrangement joins TRBV29-1 to TRBJ2-1; perhaps TRBD2 as D (6 bases). Trimming cost V 4 bases and J 7 bases, with 11 bases left between them. The CDR3 spans 12 residues. Germline values: CDR1 SQVTM, CDR2 ANQGSEA.

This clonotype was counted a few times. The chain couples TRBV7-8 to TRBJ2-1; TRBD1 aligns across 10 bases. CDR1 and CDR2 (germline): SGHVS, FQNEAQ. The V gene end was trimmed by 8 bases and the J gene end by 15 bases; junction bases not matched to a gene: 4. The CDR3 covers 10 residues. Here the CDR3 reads CASADRGLFF. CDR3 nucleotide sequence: TGTGCCAGCGCGGACAGGGGGTTGTTCTTC. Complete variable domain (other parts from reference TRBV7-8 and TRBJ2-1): GAGVSQSPRYKVAKRGQDVALRCDPISGHVSLFWYQQALGQGPEFLTYFQNEAQLDKSGLPSDRFFAERPEGSVSTLKIQRTQQEDSAVYLCASADRGLFFGPGTRLTVL.

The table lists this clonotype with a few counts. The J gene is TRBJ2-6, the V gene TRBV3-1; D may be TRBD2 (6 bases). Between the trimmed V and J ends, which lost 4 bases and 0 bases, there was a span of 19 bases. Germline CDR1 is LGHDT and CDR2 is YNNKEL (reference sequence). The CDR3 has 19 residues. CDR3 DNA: TGTGCCAGCAGCCCCCGGTGGAGGGGAAGTATCTCTGGGGCCAACGTCCTGACTTTC. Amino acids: CASSPRWRGSISGANVLTF.

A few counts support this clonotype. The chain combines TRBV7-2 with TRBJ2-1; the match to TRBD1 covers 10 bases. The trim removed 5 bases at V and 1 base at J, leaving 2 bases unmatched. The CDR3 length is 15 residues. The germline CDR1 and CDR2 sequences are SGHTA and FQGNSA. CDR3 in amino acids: CASSQDRGSYNEQFF. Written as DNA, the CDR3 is TGTGCCAGCAGCCAGGACAGGGGGTCCTACAATGAGCAGTTCTTC.

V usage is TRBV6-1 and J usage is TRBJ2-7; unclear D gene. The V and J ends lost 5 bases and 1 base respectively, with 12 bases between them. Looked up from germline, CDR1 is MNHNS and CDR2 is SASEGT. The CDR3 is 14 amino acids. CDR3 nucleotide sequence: TGTGCCAGCAGTAGTCTTGGCAGGTCCTACGAGCAGTACTTC. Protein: CASSSLGRSYEQYF.

Here the CDR3 DNA reads TGTGCCAGCAGCTCTGTGGGCCCTGGGGCCAACGTCCTGACTTTC. The encoded protein is CASSSVGPGANVLTF. The V and J genes are TRBV5-8 and TRBJ2-6, with D unclear. V shed 3 bases and J shed 2 bases, with 9 bases lying between them. Germline CDR1 reads SGHTS; CDR2 reads YDEGEE. CDR3 size: 15 residues.

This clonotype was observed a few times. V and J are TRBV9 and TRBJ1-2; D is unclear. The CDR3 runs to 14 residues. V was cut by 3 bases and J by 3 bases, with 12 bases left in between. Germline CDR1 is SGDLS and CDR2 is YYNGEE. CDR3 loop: CASSGAVADYGYTF. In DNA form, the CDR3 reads TGTGCCAGCAGCGGGGCGGTAGCCGACTATGGCTACACCTTC.

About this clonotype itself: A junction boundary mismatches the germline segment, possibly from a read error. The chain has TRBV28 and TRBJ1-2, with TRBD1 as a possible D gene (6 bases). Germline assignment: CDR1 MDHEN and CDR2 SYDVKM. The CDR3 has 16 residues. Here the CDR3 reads CASSLSGGGANNGYTF. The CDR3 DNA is TGTGCCAGCAGCTTGTCTGGGGGGGGCGCTAACAATGGCTACACCTTC.